Listed below are T cell receptor beta chains from one sample, sequenced in a study of T cells in Graves' hyperthyroidism and ophthalmopathy. Via MiXCR, TCRdb re-called the multiplex PCR reads, giving one row per CDR3 protein. The table lists about 480,000 distinct CDR3 sequences, approximately 15% of them singletons. The sample was blood. The source is a woman aged 18 to 35 with Graves' hyperthyroidism. The CDR3 runs from the conserved cysteine through the conserved F or W. The order of the fields is J gene, V gene, clone size, D gene, CDR3 DNA, CDR3 protein. D genes are given only for firm matches. The size of a clone is reported for some rows only, either as once, few or many, or as a class for expanded clones.

j_call: TRBJ1-5
v_call: TRBV18
clone_size: -
d_call: -
cdr3_nt: TGTGCCAGCTCACCAGGGGTTGCTAGCAGTCAGCCCCAGCATTTT
cdr3_aa: CASSPGVASSQPQHF

j_call: TRBJ1-1
v_call: TRBV11-2
clone_size: many
d_call: -
cdr3_nt: TGTGCCAGCAGCTTAGTTATCCTCGGGGAATTGAACACTGAAGCTTTCTTT
cdr3_aa: CASSLVILGELNTEAFF

j_call: TRBJ2-5
v_call: TRBV12-3/TRBV12-4
clone_size: -
d_call: TRBD2
cdr3_nt: TGTGCCAGCAGTTCGGGACTAGCGGAGACACAAGAGACCCAGTACTTC
cdr3_aa: CASSSGLAETQETQYF

j_call: TRBJ2-7
v_call: TRBV20-1
clone_size: -
d_call: TRBD2
cdr3_nt: TGCAGTGCTAGAGGGCCCTTAGCGGGGTCCTACGAGCAGTACTTC
cdr3_aa: CSARGPLAGSYEQYF

j_call: TRBJ1-3
v_call: TRBV30
clone_size: many
d_call: -
cdr3_nt: TGTGCCTGGAACACAGGGACTGGAAACACCATATATTTT
cdr3_aa: CAWNTGTGNTIYF

j_call: TRBJ1-4
v_call: TRBV18
clone_size: many
d_call: -
cdr3_nt: TGTGCCAGCTCTGGCAGGGCAGGGGAAAAACTGTTTTTT
cdr3_aa: CASSGRAGEKLFF

j_call: TRBJ2-3
v_call: TRBV19
clone_size: many
d_call: TRBD2
cdr3_nt: TGTGCCAGTAGTCTTACTAGCGGGAAGGTAACAGATACGCAGTATTTT
cdr3_aa: CASSLTSGKVTDTQYF

j_call: TRBJ2-3
v_call: TRBV19
clone_size: few
d_call: TRBD2
cdr3_nt: TGTGCCAGTAGTATGGGGGGGAGTTCCGATACGCAGTATTTT
cdr3_aa: CASSMGGSSDTQYF

j_call: TRBJ2-1
v_call: TRBV6-2/TRBV6-3
clone_size: many
d_call: -
cdr3_nt: TGTGCCAGCGGGGTCGCGTTGGACAATGAGCAGTTCTTC
cdr3_aa: CASGVALDNEQFF

j_call: TRBJ1-1
v_call: TRBV6-1
clone_size: -
d_call: -
cdr3_nt: TGTGCCAGCAGTGAACCAAGGACGGCAGATAACGCTGAAGCTTTCTTT
cdr3_aa: CASSEPRTADNAEAFF

j_call: TRBJ2-5
v_call: TRBV4-2
clone_size: few
d_call: -
cdr3_nt: TGTGCCAGCAGCCAAGTTGGCTTCCAAGAGACCCAGTACTTC
cdr3_aa: CASSQVGFQETQYF

j_call: TRBJ2-1
v_call: TRBV28
clone_size: many
d_call: -
cdr3_nt: TGTGCCAGCAGTTCGGAGGGACAGAAGTACAATGAGCAGTTCTTC
cdr3_aa: CASSSEGQKYNEQFF

j_call: TRBJ1-6
v_call: TRBV9
clone_size: many
d_call: TRBD1
cdr3_nt: TGTGCCAGCAGCGTATCCGGGACAGGGACCTATAATTCACCCCTCCACTTT
cdr3_aa: CASSVSGTGTYNSPLHF

j_call: TRBJ1-1
v_call: TRBV29-1
clone_size: many
d_call: -
cdr3_nt: TGCAGCGTTGGAGACGCCAGGAACACTGAAGCTTTCTTT
cdr3_aa: CSVGDARNTEAFF